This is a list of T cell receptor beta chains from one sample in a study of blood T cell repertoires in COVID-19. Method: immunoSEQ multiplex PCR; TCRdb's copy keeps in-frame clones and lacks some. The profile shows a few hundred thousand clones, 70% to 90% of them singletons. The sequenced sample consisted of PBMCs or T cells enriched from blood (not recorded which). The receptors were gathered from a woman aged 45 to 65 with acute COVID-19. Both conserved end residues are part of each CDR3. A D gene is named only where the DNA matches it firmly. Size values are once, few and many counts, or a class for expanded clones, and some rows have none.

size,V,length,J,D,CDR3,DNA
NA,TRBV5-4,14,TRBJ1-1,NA,CASIPDILNTEAFF,TGTGCCAGCATCCCGGACATTCTGAACACTGAAGCTTTCTTT
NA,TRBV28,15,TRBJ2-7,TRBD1,CASSLGGQGSGEQYF,TGTGCCAGCAGTTTAGGCGGACAGGGGAGCGGCGAGCAGTACTTC
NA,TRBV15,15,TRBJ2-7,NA,CATSRDLGGNYEQYF,TGTGCCACCAGCAGAGATCTGGGGGGAAACTACGAGCAGTACTTC
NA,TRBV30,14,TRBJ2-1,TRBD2,CAWSGGLGSYEQFF,TGTGCCTGGAGTGGAGGACTAGGCTCCTATGAGCAGTTCTTC
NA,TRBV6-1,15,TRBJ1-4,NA,CASSELAATNEKLFF,TGTGCCAGCAGTGAATTGGCGGCAACTAATGAAAAACTGTTTTTT
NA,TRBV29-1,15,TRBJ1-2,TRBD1,CSVEGGTGSGYGYTF,TGCAGCGTTGAAGGAGGGACAGGGTCTGGCTATGGCTACACCTTC
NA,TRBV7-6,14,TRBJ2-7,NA,CASSPGNSDYEQYF,TGTGCCAGCAGCCCCGGTAATAGCGACTACGAGCAGTACTTC
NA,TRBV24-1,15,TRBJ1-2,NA,CATSGHGAPNYGYTF,TGTGCCACCAGTGGTCACGGAGCCCCTAACTATGGCTACACCTTC
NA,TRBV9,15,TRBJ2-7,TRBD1,CASSVGGTGAHEQYF,TGTGCCAGCAGCGTAGGTGGGACAGGGGCCCACGAGCAGTACTTC
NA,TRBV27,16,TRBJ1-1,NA,CASSLRVTRGGTEAFF,TGTGCCAGCAGTCTACGAGTTACCAGGGGCGGCACTGAAGCTTTCTTT
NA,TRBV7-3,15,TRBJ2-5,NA,CASSLMGLTEETQYF,TGTGCCAGCAGCTTAATGGGACTGACAGAAGAGACCCAGTACTTC
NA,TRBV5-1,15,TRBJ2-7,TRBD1,CASSLGTGEISEQYF,TGCGCCAGCAGCCTAGGGACAGGGGAGATCTCCGAGCAGTACTTC
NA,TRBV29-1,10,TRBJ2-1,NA,CSVVGGEQFF,TGCAGCGTTGTAGGGGGTGAGCAGTTCTTC
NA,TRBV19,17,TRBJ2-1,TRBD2,CASSSDLWAGVGDEQFF,TGTGCCAGTAGTAGCGACCTCTGGGCGGGAGTTGGTGATGAGCAGTTCTTC
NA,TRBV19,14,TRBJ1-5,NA,CATRLDQGNQPQHF,TGTGCCACCCGTCTAGACCAGGGGAATCAGCCCCAGCATTTT
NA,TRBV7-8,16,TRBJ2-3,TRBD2,CASSSVGLATTDTQYF,TGTGCCAGCAGCTCCGTAGGACTAGCGACCACAGATACGCAGTATTTT
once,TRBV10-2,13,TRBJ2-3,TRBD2,CASKLAPTDTQYF,TGCGCCAGCAAACTAGCGCCCACAGATACGCAGTATTTT
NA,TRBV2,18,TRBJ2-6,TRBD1,CASKLTGGTYSGANVLTF,TGTGCCAGCAAGTTGACAGGGGGCACGTACTCTGGGGCCAACGTCCTGACTTTC
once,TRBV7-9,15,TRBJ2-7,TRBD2,CASSLARTRLDEQYF,TGTGCCAGCAGCTTAGCAAGGACTAGATTGGACGAGCAGTACTTC
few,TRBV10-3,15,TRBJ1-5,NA,CAISGAGGTDQPQHF,TGTGCCATCAGTGGGGCGGGGGGAACGGATCAGCCCCAGCATTTT
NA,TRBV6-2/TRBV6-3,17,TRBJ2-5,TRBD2,CASSPGTSGSLQETQYF,TGTGCCAGCAGCCCCGGGACTAGCGGGAGCCTCCAAGAGACCCAGTACTTC
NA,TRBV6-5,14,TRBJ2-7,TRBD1,CASSYMGQSYEQYF,TGTGCCAGCAGTTACATGGGACAGTCCTACGAGCAGTACTTC
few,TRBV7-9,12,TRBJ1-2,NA,CASSLSGEGYTF,TGTGCCAGCAGCTTATCAGGGGAAGGCTACACCTTC
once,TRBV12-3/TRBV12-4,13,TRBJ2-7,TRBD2,CATTTSGNYEQYF,TGTGCCACTACGACTAGCGGGAACTACGAGCAGTACTTC
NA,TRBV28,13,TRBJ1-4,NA,CASSRVTPGKLFF,TGTGCCAGCAGCCGGGTCACCCCGGGGAAACTGTTTTTT